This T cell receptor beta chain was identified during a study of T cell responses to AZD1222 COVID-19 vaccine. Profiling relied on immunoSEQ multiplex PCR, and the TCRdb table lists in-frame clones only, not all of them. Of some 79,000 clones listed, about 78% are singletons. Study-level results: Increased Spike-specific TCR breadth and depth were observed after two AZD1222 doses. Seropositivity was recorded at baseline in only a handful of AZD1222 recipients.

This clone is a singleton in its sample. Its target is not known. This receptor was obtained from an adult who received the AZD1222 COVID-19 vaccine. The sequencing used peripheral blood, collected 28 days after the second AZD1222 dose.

CDR3 region: CASGLSMGRDYGYTF. The CDR3, as DNA: TGTGCTAGTGGTTTGTCTATGGGCAGGGATTACGGCTACACCTTC. V and J are TRBV12-5 and TRBJ1-2; possibly TRBD1 for D (5 bases). The CDR3 is made up of 15 amino acids. Trimming stripped 2 bases from V and 8 bases from J, with 18 bases between. The germline V gene encodes CDR1 LGHNT and CDR2 FRNRAP.